This TCR beta chain was captured by sequencing in a study of identical twins. General observations from the study: The models gave estimates that fell short of the out-of-frame TCR alpha sharing seen in monozygotic twins.

V was trimmed by 1 base and J by 3 bases, leaving 7 bases between them. This CDR3 comprises 13 residues. CDR1 is SGHTA and CDR2 is FQGNSA in the germline V gene. TCRdb reprocessed the 5' RACE reads via MiXCR and lists one record per CDR3 protein. Here the sample spans hundreds of thousands of distinct CDR3 sequences, 21% being singletons. This clonotype has at least ten counts. Antigen specificity is unknown. The data also belong to a second study, concerning T cells expressing NK-cell markers. That paper notes: Out of eight donors sequenced, seven tested HCMV-seropositive and the remaining one seronegative.

The sample taken for sequencing was PBMCs. This chain connects TRBV7-2 to TRBJ2-7; D remains unclear. This clonotype was sampled from a woman under 30 in good health. The CDR3 coding sequence is TGTGCCAGCAGCTTAGGCGACAACTACGAGCAGTACTTC. Amino acid sequence: CASSLGDNYEQYF.